This entry lists 30 T cell receptor beta chains sequenced from one sample in a study of blood T cell repertoires in COVID-19. Sequencing used immunoSEQ multiplex PCR; TCRdb keeps in-frame clones, though not all of them. The repertoire includes 90,000 to 130,000 clones, roughly four fifths of them detected once, and 15% to 20% sits in the top ten. Sequencing used peripheral blood. These receptors were obtained from a woman aged 55-75 years with acute or convalescent COVID-19.

The V gene is TRBV5-1, the J gene TRBJ1-1; D unclear. The CDR3 is made up of 14 amino acids. CDR1 SGHRS and CDR2 YFSETQ come from the germline V gene. Trimming left V 1 base short and J 5 bases short, with 12 bases between. The CDR3, as DNA: TGCGCCAGCAGCTTGCCCGGGTCGGGAACTGAAGCTTTCTTT. It is translated as CASSLPGSGTEAFF. The whole variable domain, filled in from reference TRBV5-1 and TRBJ1-1, reads KAGVTQTPRYLIKTRGQQVTLSCSPISGHRSVSWYQQTPGQGLQFLFEYFSETQRNKGNFPGRFSGRQFSNSRSEMNVSTLELGDSALYLCASSLPGSGTEAFFGQGTRLTVV.

J is TRBJ2-4 and V is TRBV11-3, with 7 bases that match TRBD1. Germline V gene sequence: CDR1 SGHNT, CDR2 YENEEA. The J segment lost 8 bases and the V segment lost 5 bases, leaving 6 bases of the junction unmatched. The length of the CDR3 is 13 residues. For the CDR3, the DNA is TGTGCCAGCAGCCTACAGGGGTTGGACATTCAGTACTTC. Translation: CASSLQGLDIQYF.

This rearrangement joins TRBV5-1 to TRBJ1-1; 7 positions match TRBD1. Looked up from germline, CDR1 is SGHRS and CDR2 is YFSETQ. J was trimmed by 6 bases and V by 1 base; bases with no gene match: 18. The CDR3 has 18 residues. The CDR3 is CASSLRVSWDSHGPEAFF. As DNA, the CDR3 is TGCGCCAGCAGCTTGAGAGTTTCCTGGGACAGCCACGGACCTGAAGCTTTCTTT. The entire variable domain, with the rest obtained from reference TRBV5-1 and TRBJ1-1, is as follows: KAGVTQTPRYLIKTRGQQVTLSCSPISGHRSVSWYQQTPGQGLQFLFEYFSETQRNKGNFPGRFSGRQFSNSRSEMNVSTLELGDSALYLCASSLRVSWDSHGPEAFFGQGTRLTVV.

The rearrangement joins TRBV29-1 to TRBJ1-6; 9 nucleotides match TRBD1. The CDR3 has 15 amino acids. Germline lookup yields CDR1 SQVTM and CDR2 ANQGSEA. Trimming took 5 bases from V and 6 from J; bases not matched to a gene: 8. CDR3 amino acids: CSVTTSGQGNSPLHF. CDR3 nucleotides: TGCAGCGTTACTACCTCGGGACAGGGTAATTCACCCCTCCACTTT.

The V and J genes are TRBV12-3 or TRBV12-4 and TRBJ1-1, with D perhaps TRBD1 (6 bases). CDR3 length: 13 residues. Trimming removed 5 bases from V and 8 bases from J, with 15 bases in between. The CDR3 nucleotides are TGTGCCAGCAGTGACTACGACAGGCAGGAAGCTTTCTTT. This codes for CASSDYDRQEAFF.

This chain uses TRBV19 with TRBJ1-4, with D perhaps TRBD1 (5 bases). The V gene lost 5 bases and the J gene lost 8 bases, with 15 bases spanning the gap. Germline CDR1 LNHDA, CDR2 SQIVND (reference sequence). This CDR3 comprises 14 residues. CDR3 sequence reads: CASSLLIGGEKLFF. CDR3 DNA: TGTGCCAGTAGTCTCCTAATCGGGGGGGAAAAACTGTTTTTT. Variable domain in full (rest from reference TRBV19 and TRBJ1-4): DGGITQSPKYLFRKEGQNVTLSCEQNLNHDAMYWYRQDPGQGLRLIYYSQIVNDFQKGDIAEGYSVSREKKESFPLTVTSAQKNPTAFYLCASSLLIGGEKLFFGSGTQLSVL.

This clone has just a few counts. This chain links TRBV5-6 with TRBJ1-3; maybe TRBD1 (6 bases). CDR3 length equals 14 residues. Trimming removed 4 bases at V and 2 bases at J, with 10 bases between. From germline, CDR1 is SGHDT and CDR2 YYEEEE. The CDR3 spells CASSLTGPGNTIYF. The DNA of the CDR3 is TGTGCCAGCAGCCTGACAGGCCCTGGAAACACCATATATTTT. The variable domain in full, with the rest retrieved from reference TRBV5-6 and TRBJ1-3, is DAGVTQSPTHLIKTRGQQVTLRCSPKSGHDTVSWYQQALGQGPQFIFQYYEEEERQRGNFPDRFSGHQFPNYSSELNVNALLLGDSALYLCASSLTGPGNTIYFGEGSWLTVV.

V gene TRBV27 combines with J gene TRBJ1-2; weak D call: TRBD1 (5 bases). V gave up 6 bases and J gave up 6 bases, with 11 bases separating them. The germline V gene encodes CDR1 MNHEY and CDR2 SMNVEV (reference sequence). This CDR3 has 12 residues. The CDR3 reads CASRQAGDGYTF. DNA for the CDR3: TGTGCCAGCAGACAGGCGGGGGATGGCTACACCTTC.

The V gene is TRBV21-1, the J gene TRBJ1-3. TRBV21-1 is a pseudogene locus. The CDR3 covers 14 residues. The CDR3 region is CASSNYSSGNTIYF. CDR3 nucleotide sequence: TGTGCCAGCAGCAATTATAGCTCTGGAAACACCATATATTTT.

The chain uses TRBV6-2 or TRBV6-3 and TRBJ2-5, with D tentatively TRBD2 (7 bases). Germline V gene data show CDR1 as MNHEY and CDR2 as SVGEGT. The germline V and J ends were trimmed by 5 bases and 5 bases, with 15 bases remaining between them. This CDR3 is built from 14 residues. CDR3: CASSGRGAQETQYF. The DNA of the CDR3 is TGTGCCAGCAGTGGCCGGGGGGCTCAGGAGACCCAGTACTTC.

V is TRBV9 and J is TRBJ1-2, with 12 nucleotides matching TRBD1. J gave up 6 bases and V 7 bases, and 10 bases lay outside the gene matches. The germline CDR1 and CDR2 sequences are SGDLS and YYNGEE. The length of the CDR3 is 15 residues. The CDR3 DNA reads as TGTGCCAGCGGAGACCGGGACAGGGGGCCGAATGGCTACACCTTC. Its translation: CASGDRDRGPNGYTF.

J is TRBJ2-3 and V is TRBV9; D gene unclear. The CDR3 totals 16 residues. Trimming cost V 0 bases and J 0 bases, with 11 bases left between them. Looked up from germline, CDR1 is SGDLS and CDR2 is YYNGEE. DNA for the CDR3: TGTGCCAGCAGCGTAGTTTTGGGCATGAGCACAGATACGCAGTATTTT. Its translation is CASSVVLGMSTDTQYF.

The chain carries TRBV5-6 and TRBJ1-6; tentatively, D is TRBD1 (5 bases). Trimming took off 3 bases at V and 10 bases at J, with 14 bases between the two ends. CDR1 is SGHDT, CDR2 YYEEEE, per germline. The CDR3 runs to 14 residues. The CDR3 sequence is CASSSSQGGSPLHF. CDR3 coding DNA: TGTGCCAGCAGCTCGTCCCAGGGTGGGTCACCCCTCCACTTT.

This clone was observed once. This chain connects TRBV11-2 to TRBJ1-6; 8 bases match TRBD1. V lost 5 bases to trimming and J lost 8 bases; unmatched junction nucleotides: 5. Germline loops: CDR1 SGHAT, CDR2 FQNNGV. The CDR3 sequence is 14 residues long. The DNA for the CDR3 is TGTGCCAGCAGCAAGGGACAGGCGGATTCACCCCTCCACTTT. Its protein is CASSKGQADSPLHF.

This clone came up once. The CDR3 sequence is CASSWDRGYGYTF. Here the CDR3 DNA reads TGTGCCAGCAGCTGGGACAGGGGGTATGGCTACACCTTC. The rearrangement joins TRBV7-9 to TRBJ1-2; 11 nucleotides match TRBD1. V was clipped by 4 bases and J by 5 bases; unmatched bases: 0. The germline gives CDR1 SEHNR, CDR2 FQNEAQ (reference sequence). The CDR3 runs to 13 residues. The whole variable domain, filled in from reference TRBV7-9 and TRBJ1-2, reads DTGVSQNPRHKITKRGQNVTFRCDPISEHNRLYWYRQTLGQGPEFLTYFQNEAQLEKSRLLSDRFSAERPKGSFSTLEIQRTEQGDSAMYLCASSWDRGYGYTFGSGTRLTVV.

This chain links TRBV19 with TRBJ1-2, with 10 bases that match TRBD1. V lost 4 bases, J lost 5 bases, and 19 bases stayed unmatched. Germline CDR1 and CDR2: LNHDA and SQIVND (reference sequence). This CDR3 is 19 amino acids long. CDR3: CASSSSPPGQGNRWYGYTF. DNA for the CDR3: TGTGCCAGTAGTAGCTCCCCCCCGGGACAGGGGAACAGGTGGTATGGCTACACCTTC.

V is TRBV10-3 and J is TRBJ1-2; D is perhaps TRBD1 (5 bases). V was shortened by 6 bases and J by 4 bases, with 15 bases between the two germline ends. The CDR3 length is 14 residues. The germline V gene has CDR1 ENHRY and CDR2 SYGVKD. CDR3 in DNA: TGTGCCATCAGCCCCCCGGGGGGTTCCTATGGCTACACCTTC. Its translation is CAISPPGGSYGYTF.

There are a few counts of this clone. The rearrangement uses TRBV3-1 (or the pseudogene TRBV3-2) and TRBJ1-1; 8 bases align to TRBD1. The germline V gene has CDR1 LGHDT and CDR2 YNNKEL (reference sequence). The length of the CDR3 is 14 residues. The ends lost 3 bases at V and 4 bases at J; junction bases unmatched: 4. DNA for the CDR3: TGTGCCAGCAGCCAGACAGGGGAGAGCACTGAAGCTTTCTTT. Amino acid sequence: CASSQTGESTEAFF.

This clone was observed a handful of times. The rearrangement joins TRBV6-2 or TRBV6-3 to TRBJ1-1, with D tentatively TRBD1 (6 bases). The CDR3 has 13 amino acids. Trimming left V 5 bases short and J 6 bases short, with 13 bases between. In germline, CDR1 is MNHEY, CDR2 SVGEGT. As DNA, the CDR3 is TGTGCCAGCAGTCTCACAGGGCAGGCTGAAGCTTTCTTT. Protein sequence: CASSLTGQAEAFF.

V usage is TRBV9 and J usage is TRBJ2-2, with TRBD1 matching 12 bases. The CDR3 is 16 residues long. The V gene's germline CDR1 is SGDLS and CDR2 YYNGEE. V was clipped by 10 bases and J by 2 bases; unmatched bases: 9. Here the CDR3 DNA reads TGTGCCGGGGGTCCCGGGACAGGGGGCAACACCGGGGAGCTGTTTTTT. Residues: CAGGPGTGGNTGELFF.

The J gene is TRBJ1-4, the V gene TRBV5-1, with D hard to call. The germline CDR1 and CDR2 sequences are SGHRS and YFSETQ. The V gene lost 3 bases and the J gene lost 8 bases, with 14 bases spanning the gap. CDR3 length: 14 amino acids. As DNA, the CDR3 is TGCGCCAGCAGCTCCCCGACCACAGAAGAAAAACTGTTTTTT. This encodes CASSSPTTEEKLFF.

This chain links TRBV28 with TRBJ1-4, with D perhaps matching TRBD1 (5 bases). The V end was cut by 6 bases, the J end by 4 bases, with 15 bases between. Germline CDR1 is MDHEN and CDR2 is SYDVKM. The CDR3 has 15 residues. The CDR3 here is CASRGRGGINEKLFF. In nucleotides, the CDR3 is TGTGCCAGCAGGGGGCGCGGGGGAATTAATGAAAAACTGTTTTTT.

V is TRBV6-5 and J is TRBJ2-1, with D perhaps TRBD2 (5 bases). CDR1 is MNHEY and CDR2 is SVGAGI in the germline V gene. Trimming shortened V by 2 bases and J by 6 bases, and 11 bases separated the two germline ends. CDR3 length: 14 amino acids. CDR3 protein: CASSYPGLANEQFF. Written as DNA, the CDR3 is TGTGCCAGCAGTTACCCCGGGCTAGCCAATGAGCAGTTCTTC.

The rearrangement links TRBV6-5 to TRBJ1-6; 7 bases align to TRBD1. The CDR3 length is 14 residues. V lost 4 bases and J lost 7; bases outside the gene matches: 4. In germline, CDR1 is MNHEY, CDR2 SVGAGI. The chain's CDR3 is CASSSGQRNSPLHF. The CDR3 bases are TGTGCCAGCAGTTCGGGACAGCGAAATTCACCCCTCCACTTT.

This clone was counted ten times or more. The chain links TRBV11-3 to TRBJ2-3; 9 nucleotides match TRBD2. V trimming: 1 base; J trimming: 5 bases; junction bases outside the gene matches: 4. Germline CDR1 reads SGHNT; CDR2 reads YENEEA. The CDR3 extends over 15 amino acids. CDR3: CASSLGRGGGDTQYF. In nucleotides, the CDR3 is TGTGCCAGCAGCTTAGGGCGGGGGGGAGGAGATACGCAGTATTTT.

The chain joins TRBV5-1 to TRBJ2-1; 13 nucleotides align to TRBD2. V shed 6 bases and J 5 bases; nucleotides not matched to a gene: 14. Germline loops: CDR1 SGHRS, CDR2 YFSETQ. The CDR3 covers 18 residues. CDR3 in DNA: TGCGCCAGCAACTCCGGGCTCTTCGGACTAGCGGGGGACAATGAGCAGTTCTTC. Its translation is CASNSGLFGLAGDNEQFF.

The rearrangement uses TRBV24-1 and TRBJ1-5, with 10 nucleotides matching TRBD1. CDR3 length equals 14 residues. V dropped 9 bases and J dropped 1; count of bases not matched to a gene: 2. CDR1 is KGHDR, CDR2 SFDVKD, per germline. CDR3 sequence reads: CATLGQGSNQPQHF. In nucleotides, the CDR3 is TGTGCCACCCTGGGACAGGGGAGCAATCAGCCCCAGCATTTT.

The J gene is TRBJ2-6, the V gene TRBV3-1 (or the pseudogene TRBV3-2); no definite D call. The CDR3 runs 15 residues. CDR1 is LGHDT, CDR2 YNNKEL, per germline (reference sequence). Trimming removed 1 base from V and 3 bases from J, with 7 bases in between. This CDR3 is CASSQARSGANVLTF. CDR3 in DNA: TGTGCCAGCAGCCAAGCGAGGAGTGGGGCCAACGTCCTGACTTTC.

This clone was counted at least ten times. CDR3 DNA sequence: TGTGCCAGCAGTTACCGTTCAGGGGGCAATCAGCCCCAGCATTTT. It codes for CASSYRSGGNQPQHF. V usage is TRBV6-2 or TRBV6-3 and J usage is TRBJ1-5, with a tentative D call TRBD1 (6 bases). V was pared by 2 bases and J by 2 bases, with 10 bases between. Germline CDR1 is MNHEY and CDR2 is SVGEGT. CDR3 length: 15 amino acids.

There are a few counts of this clone. The gene calls are TRBV7-9 and TRBJ2-1, with D possibly matching TRBD1 (6 bases). CDR1 is SEHNR, CDR2 FQNEAQ, per germline (reference sequence). Trimming left V 7 bases short and J 5 bases short, with 24 bases between. CDR3 size: 17 residues. The CDR3 spells CASKSWTNRESDNEQFF. The CDR3 nucleotides read TGTGCCAGCAAATCTTGGACGAACAGGGAATCGGACAATGAGCAGTTCTTC.